This T cell receptor (beta chain) was captured in a study of naive and memory T cell subsets. Unmatched junction bases numbered 10, after V lost 4 bases and J lost 13 bases. Germline V gives CDR1 SGDLS, CDR2 YYNGEE. The CDR3 is 14 residues long. As regards this clonotype: Its antigen is unknown. A much larger clone differs by one base, so this may be a read error.

Study-wide results and limits: The power law exponent of TCR abundance differed between naive and memory cells.

An equimolar mix of two oligonucleotides served as the beta constant-region primer for TRBC1 and TRBC2. A 12-nucleotide UMI and the SP2 primer were added to the cDNA 3' end by oligonucleotide ligation. The ligated cDNA underwent four PCR rounds using SP2 and nested alpha and beta constant-region primers. From the UMI-ligation and nested PCR reads, TCRdb called clonotypes with MiXCR, one entry per CDR3 protein. The table includes tens of thousands of distinct CDR3 sequences, about an eighth detected once. The clonotype comes from a human donor in good health. Sequencing used central memory CD4+ T cells from blood. This chain connects TRBV9 to TRBJ2-1; 11 bases fit TRBD2. In DNA, the CDR3 is TGTGCCAGCAGCTTCCCGACTAGCGGGACACGCCAGTTCTTC. Translated, it gives CASSFPTSGTRQFF.